These 27 T cell receptor beta chains came from one sample sequenced in a study of PD-1 blockade in classical Hodgkin lymphoma. With no exception, relapse followed autologous stem cell transplantation in all patients, and brentuximab vedotin exposure varied. Method: immunoSEQ multiplex PCR; TCRdb's copy keeps in-frame clones and lacks some. The repertoire consists of about 98,000 clones, with roughly 89% occurring once and the leading ten covering less than 3.5%. Sample: peripheral blood mononuclear cells (PBMCs), taken at baseline. The source of these receptors is a human donor with classical Hodgkin lymphoma.

Comments on this clone: An end of the junction does not agree with germline; a read error may underlie this. The V gene is TRBV7-7, the J gene TRBJ1-1, with 11 bases lining up with TRBD1. Germline V gene data show CDR1 as SSHAT and CDR2 as FNYEAQ (reference sequence). The CDR3 has 18 residues. The DNA for the CDR3 is TGTGCTAGCAGCTTGTCCCGCCGGGACAGGGGGGCCGATCAGGAAGCTTTCTTT. As protein: CASSLSRRDRGADQEAFF.

This rearrangement joins TRBV6-5 to TRBJ1-1; possibly TRBD1 for D (5 bases). V was cut by 0 bases and J by 4 bases, with 15 bases left in between. The germline V gene has CDR1 MNHEY and CDR2 SVGAGI. CDR3 length equals 16 residues. Written as DNA, the CDR3 is TGTGCCAGCAGTTACTCGCAGGGATACCCCATCACTGAAGCTTTCTTT. Translation gives CASSYSQGYPITEAFF.

The rearrangement uses TRBV11-2 and TRBJ2-1; 9 positions match TRBD2. Germline values: CDR1 SGHAT, CDR2 FQNNGV. The ends lost 5 bases at V and 7 bases at J; junction bases unmatched: 3. This CDR3 has 13 amino acids. CDR3 in amino acids: CASSQGLANEQFF. CDR3 in DNA: TGTGCCAGCAGCCAGGGACTAGCAAATGAGCAGTTCTTC.

This chain joins TRBV29-1 and TRBJ2-2; unclear D gene. CDR1 and CDR2 (germline): SQVTM, ANQGSEA. There are 12 residues in the CDR3. The V end was cut by 4 bases, the J end by 0 bases, with 3 bases between. This chain's CDR3 is CSVGPNTGELFF. The DNA for the CDR3 is TGCAGCGTTGGACCGAACACCGGGGAGCTGTTTTTT.

The J gene is TRBJ2-2, the V gene TRBV28; D might be TRBD1 (6 bases). V lost 2 bases and J 3 bases, leaving 13 bases between the germline ends. From germline, CDR1 is MDHEN and CDR2 SYDVKM. The CDR3 totals 16 residues. CDR3 sequence reads: CASSLRVSGDTGELFF. The CDR3 bases are TGTGCCAGCAGTTTACGGGTTTCAGGGGACACCGGGGAGCTGTTTTTT. Full variable domain (rest looked up from reference TRBV28 and TRBJ2-2): DVKVTQSSRYLVKRTGEKVFLECVQDMDHENMFWYRQDPGLGLRLIYFSYDVKMKEKGDIPEGYSVSREKKERFSLILESASTNQTSMYLCASSLRVSGDTGELFFGEGSRLTVL.

The chain uses TRBV4-1 and TRBJ2-2, with 9 nucleotides matching TRBD1. There are 15 residues in the CDR3. Germline lookup yields CDR1 MGHRA and CDR2 YSYEKL. V lost 4 bases to trimming and J lost 4 bases; unmatched junction nucleotides: 4. CDR3 in amino acids: CASSLDRGGTGELFF. The CDR3 DNA reads as TGCGCCAGCAGCCTGGACAGGGGCGGCACCGGGGAGCTGTTTTTT.

V gene TRBV13 combines with J gene TRBJ2-7; TRBD2 matches 11 bases. The CDR3 length is 16 residues. V gave up 0 bases and J gave up 1 base; unmatched junction bases: 2. The germline gives CDR1 PRHDT, CDR2 FYEKMQ (reference sequence). The CDR3 region has the DNA TGTGCCAGCAGCTTAGGGGGACTAGCGGCATCCTACGAGCAGTACTTC. It translates to CASSLGGLAASYEQYF.

CDR3 residues: CSGDSSYEQYF. CDR3 in DNA: TGCAGTGGCGACAGCTCCTACGAGCAGTACTTC. This chain joins TRBV20-1 and TRBJ2-7; tentative D call: TRBD1 (5 bases). Trimming removed 7 bases at V and 0 bases at J, with 7 bases between. The CDR3 has 11 amino acids. The V gene's germline CDR1 is DFQATT and CDR2 SNEGSKA (reference sequence).

The rearrangement uses TRBV15 and TRBJ1-3; D is uncertain. CDR3 length: 15 residues. Trimming removed 3 bases from V and 0 bases from J, with 9 bases in between. CDR1 is LNHNV and CDR2 is YYDKDF in the germline V gene (reference sequence). The CDR3 here is CATSRLGYSGNTIYF. CDR3 bases: TGTGCCACCAGCAGGTTGGGGTACTCTGGAAACACCATATATTTT.

The chain couples TRBV10-2 to TRBJ1-2; D unclear. The CDR3 is made up of 13 amino acids. Trimming removed 7 bases at V and 8 bases at J, with 17 bases between. Germline V gene lookup returns CDR1 WSHSY and CDR2 SAAADI. This CDR3 is CASTSGLDSGYTF. CDR3 nucleotides: TGCGCCAGCACCTCGGGCTTAGACTCCGGCTACACCTTC.

This chain joins TRBV27 and TRBJ2-3; no clear D. The V and J ends lost 8 bases and 7 bases respectively, with 10 bases between them. Germline V gene lookup returns CDR1 MNHEY and CDR2 SMNVEV (reference sequence). This CDR3 region has 11 residues. The CDR3 DNA reads as TGTGCCAGCGGGCTCAGGTATACGCAGTATTTT. It codes for CASGLRYTQYF.

V usage is TRBV27 and J usage is TRBJ2-6; 12 bases fit TRBD1. The germline CDR1 and CDR2 sequences are MNHEY and SMNVEV (reference sequence). The CDR3 is made up of 19 amino acids. The J segment lost 2 bases and the V segment lost 7 bases, leaving 12 bases of the junction unmatched. CDR3 region: CASKKLGQGAGAGANVLTF. The DNA for the CDR3 is TGTGCCAGCAAGAAGCTGGGACAGGGGGCAGGAGCTGGGGCCAACGTCCTGACTTTC.

This clone occurred once. The V and J genes are TRBV6-1 and TRBJ1-4; weak D call: TRBD1 (5 bases). The CDR3 contains 15 residues. V shed 3 bases and J shed 6 bases, with 14 bases lying between them. Germline lookup yields CDR1 MNHNS and CDR2 SASEGT. The CDR3 loop reads CASSDPGGFDEKLFF. The CDR3 DNA reads TGTGCCAGCAGTGACCCCGGGGGGTTTGATGAAAAACTGTTTTTT.

This clone has a handful of counts. The chain employs TRBV6-1 and TRBJ1-1; unclear D gene. CDR3 length: 13 amino acids. V was clipped by 3 bases and J by 8 bases, with 13 bases between them. The germline CDR1 and CDR2 sequences are MNHNS and SASEGT. The CDR3 spells CASSDRSGWEAFF. The CDR3 DNA sequence: TGTGCCAGCAGTGATAGGTCAGGTTGGGAAGCTTTCTTT.

V is TRBV19 and J is TRBJ1-2, with a tentative D call TRBD1 (6 bases). Germline V lookup: CDR1 LNHDA, CDR2 SQIVND (reference sequence). This CDR3 has 15 residues. V was trimmed by 6 bases and J by 11 bases, leaving 25 bases between them. The CDR3 DNA reads as TGTGCCAGTAGCTTCCTACCCGGACAGCCCCAATTTTACACCTTC. Translating gives CASSFLPGQPQFYTF.

The chain recombines TRBV5-1 with TRBJ2-3; 9 positions match TRBD2. The CDR3 has 17 amino acids. Germline V gives CDR1 SGHRS, CDR2 YFSETQ. With V trimmed by 0 bases and J by 1 base, 6 bases remained unmatched. The CDR3 DNA reads TGCGCCAGCAGCTTGGCCGGGGGACTAGCCCGCACAGATACGCAGTATTTT. Translating gives CASSLAGGLARTDTQYF. Drawing the rest from reference TRBV5-1 and TRBJ2-3, the complete variable domain is KAGVTQTPRYLIKTRGQQVTLSCSPISGHRSVSWYQQTPGQGLQFLFEYFSETQRNKGNFPGRFSGRQFSNSRSEMNVSTLELGDSALYLCASSLAGGLARTDTQYFGPGTRLTVL.

The chain carries TRBV30 and TRBJ2-1, with 9 bases lining up with TRBD2. The trim removed 0 bases at V and 9 bases at J, leaving 9 bases unmatched. This CDR3 has 15 residues. Per the germline V gene, CDR1 is GTSNPN and CDR2 is SVGIG (reference sequence). The CDR3 DNA is TGTGCCTGGAGTGTAGAGTTAGCGGGAGTGGTTGAGCAGTTCTTC. Encoded protein: CAWSVELAGVVEQFF.

V is TRBV28 and J is TRBJ1-2; D remains unclear. Germline CDR1 reads MDHEN; CDR2 reads SYDVKM. V was trimmed by 3 bases and J by 5 bases, leaving 13 bases between them. The CDR3 extends over 14 amino acids. This CDR3 is CASSFPPMKYGYTF. The CDR3 nucleotides are TGTGCCAGCAGTTTCCCCCCGATGAAGTATGGCTACACCTTC.

This clone was counted a single time. The V and J genes are TRBV6-5 and TRBJ2-1; 10 positions agree with TRBD2. This CDR3 comprises 15 residues. The germline V gene encodes CDR1 MNHEY and CDR2 SVGAGI. With 8 bases clipped from V and 2 bases from J, the junction kept 6 bases outside the gene matches. CDR3 in amino acids: CASSQREGPYNEQFF. The CDR3 coding sequence is TGTGCCAGCTCCCAGCGGGAGGGCCCCTACAATGAGCAGTTCTTC.

This clone was picked up one time. V and J are TRBV6-1 and TRBJ2-5; possibly TRBD2 for D (6 bases). Germline V gives CDR1 MNHNS, CDR2 SASEGT. V lost 4 bases and J 0 bases, leaving 12 bases between the germline ends. The CDR3 has 15 residues. In DNA, the CDR3 is TGTGCCAGCAGTGTTGGGGGGACGTACCAAGAGACCCAGTACTTC. Translation: CASSVGGTYQETQYF.

The chain uses TRBV7-2 and TRBJ2-1; 7 positions match TRBD1. V lost 6 bases, J lost 6 bases, and 14 bases stayed unmatched. There are 16 residues in the CDR3. Germline loops: CDR1 SGHTA, CDR2 FQGNSA. The CDR3 DNA follows: TGTGCCAGCAGGGTAGACAGGGTAGAACCCCCCAATGAGCAGTTCTTC. The encoded protein is CASRVDRVEPPNEQFF.

The count of this clone is one. The chain has TRBV28 and TRBJ1-1; perhaps TRBD1 as D (5 bases). The CDR3 spans 14 residues. V lost 2 bases, J lost 4 bases, and 11 bases lay in between. From germline, CDR1 is MDHEN and CDR2 SYDVKM. The CDR3 spells CASSLRGFGTEAFF. As DNA, the CDR3 is TGTGCCAGCAGTTTAAGGGGATTCGGCACTGAAGCTTTCTTT.

V and J are TRBV2 and TRBJ2-3; 8 positions match TRBD1. This CDR3 region has 13 residues. Germline loops: CDR1 SNHLY, CDR2 FYNNEI. The J segment lost 1 base and the V segment lost 7 bases, leaving 1 base of the junction unmatched. In nucleotides, the CDR3 is TGTGCCAGCACAGGGGGCGGCACAGATACGCAGTATTTT. It specifies CASTGGGTDTQYF.

This clone was seen more than once but under ten times. CDR3: CASSQVEGASYGYTF. CDR3 coding DNA: TGCGCCAGCAGCCAAGTAGAGGGGGCCTCCTATGGCTACACCTTC. The chain combines TRBV4-1 with TRBJ1-2, with 7 bases identical to TRBD1. The germline V gene encodes CDR1 MGHRA and CDR2 YSYEKL. V gave up 1 base and J gave up 4 bases; unmatched junction bases: 6. The CDR3 extends over 15 amino acids.

V gene TRBV6-1 combines with J gene TRBJ2-7; 11 nucleotides line up with TRBD2. Germline CDR1 reads MNHNS; CDR2 reads SASEGT. The CDR3 contains 15 residues. Trimming cost V 6 bases and J 3 bases; bases outside gene matches: 7. In DNA, the CDR3 is TGTGCCAGCAGACTAGCGGGAGAGCGATACTACGAGCAGTACTTC. This sequence encodes CASRLAGERYYEQYF.

This clone came up a few times. The chain has TRBV19 and TRBJ1-2; 8 nucleotides agree with TRBD1. The CDR3 sequence is 14 residues long. Germline CDR1 is LNHDA and CDR2 is SQIVND (reference sequence). V shed 4 bases, J shed 8 bases, and the junction held 9 bases outside the gene matches. The CDR3 loop is CASSTRDRTLGYTF. Written as DNA, the CDR3 is TGTGCCAGTAGTACCCGGGACAGGACTCTGGGCTACACCTTC.

The chain couples TRBV5-1 to TRBJ2-6; weak D call: TRBD2 (6 bases). Germline V CDR1 and CDR2: SGHRS, YFSETQ. V dropped 0 bases and J dropped 0 bases, with 19 bases sitting between them. The CDR3 covers 20 residues. The CDR3 nucleotides read TGCGCCAGCAGCTTGGAGCCCGGTCGGGGAGGTAGCTCTGGGGCCAACGTCCTGACTTTC. The encoded protein is CASSLEPGRGGSSGANVLTF.